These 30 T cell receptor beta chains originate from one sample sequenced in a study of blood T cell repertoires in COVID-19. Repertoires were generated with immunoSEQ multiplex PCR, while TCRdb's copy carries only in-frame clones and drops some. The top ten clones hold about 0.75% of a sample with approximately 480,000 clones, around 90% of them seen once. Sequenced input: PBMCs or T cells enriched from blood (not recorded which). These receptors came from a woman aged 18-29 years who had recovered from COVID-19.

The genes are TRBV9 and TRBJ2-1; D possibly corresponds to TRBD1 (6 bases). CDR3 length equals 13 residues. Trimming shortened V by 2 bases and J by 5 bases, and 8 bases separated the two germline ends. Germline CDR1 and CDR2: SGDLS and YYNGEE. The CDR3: CASSVPGDNEQFF. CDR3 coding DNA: TGTGCCAGCAGCGTCCCAGGGGACAATGAGCAGTTCTTC.

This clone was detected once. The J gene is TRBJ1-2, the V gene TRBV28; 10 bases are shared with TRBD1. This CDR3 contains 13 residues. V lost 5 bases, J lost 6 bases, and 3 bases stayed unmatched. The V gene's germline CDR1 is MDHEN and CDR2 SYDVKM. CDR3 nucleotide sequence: TGTGCCAGCAGTACCGGGACAGGGGATGGCTACACCTTC. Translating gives CASSTGTGDGYTF.

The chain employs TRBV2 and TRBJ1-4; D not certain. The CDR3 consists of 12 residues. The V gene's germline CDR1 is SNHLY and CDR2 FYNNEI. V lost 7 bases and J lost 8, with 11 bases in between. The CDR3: CASTRLEEKLFF. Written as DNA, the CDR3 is TGTGCCAGCACCCGCTTGGAGGAAAAACTGTTTTTT. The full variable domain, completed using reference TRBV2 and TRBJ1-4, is EPEVTQTPSHQVTQMGQEVILRCVPISNHLYFYWYRQILGQKVEFLVSFYNNEISEKSEIFDDQFSVERPDGSNFTLKIRSTKLEDSAMYFCASTRLEEKLFFGSGTQLSVL.

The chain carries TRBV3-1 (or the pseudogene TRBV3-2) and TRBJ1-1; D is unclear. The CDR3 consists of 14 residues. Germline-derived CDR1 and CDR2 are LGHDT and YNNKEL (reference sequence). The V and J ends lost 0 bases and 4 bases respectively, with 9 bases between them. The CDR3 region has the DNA TGTGCCAGCAGCCAAGAAGTAAGCGGCACTGAAGCTTTCTTT. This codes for CASSQEVSGTEAFF.

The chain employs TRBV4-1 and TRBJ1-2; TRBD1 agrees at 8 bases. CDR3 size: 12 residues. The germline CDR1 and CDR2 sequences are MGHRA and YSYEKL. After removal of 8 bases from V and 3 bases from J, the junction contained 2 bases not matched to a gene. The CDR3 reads CASLDRDYGYTF. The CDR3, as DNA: TGCGCCAGCTTGGACAGGGACTATGGCTACACCTTC.

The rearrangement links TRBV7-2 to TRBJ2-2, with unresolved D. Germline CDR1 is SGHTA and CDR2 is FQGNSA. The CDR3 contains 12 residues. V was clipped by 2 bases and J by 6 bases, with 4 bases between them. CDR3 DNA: TGTGCCAGCAGCTTACCTGCCGGGGAGCTGTTTTTT. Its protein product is CASSLPAGELFF.

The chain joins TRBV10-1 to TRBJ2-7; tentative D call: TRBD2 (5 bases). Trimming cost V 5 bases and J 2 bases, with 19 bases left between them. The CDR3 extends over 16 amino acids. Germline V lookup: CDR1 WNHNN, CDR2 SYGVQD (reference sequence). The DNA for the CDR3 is TGCGCCAGCAGTAATGAGGGTTCCTTGACCACCTACGAGCAGTACTTC. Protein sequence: CASSNEGSLTTYEQYF.

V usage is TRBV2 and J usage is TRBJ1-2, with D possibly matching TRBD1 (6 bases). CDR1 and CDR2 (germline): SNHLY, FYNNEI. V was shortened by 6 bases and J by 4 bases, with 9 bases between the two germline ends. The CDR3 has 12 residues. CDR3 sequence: CASRGTSYGYTF. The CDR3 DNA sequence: TGTGCCAGCAGAGGGACAAGCTATGGCTACACCTTC.

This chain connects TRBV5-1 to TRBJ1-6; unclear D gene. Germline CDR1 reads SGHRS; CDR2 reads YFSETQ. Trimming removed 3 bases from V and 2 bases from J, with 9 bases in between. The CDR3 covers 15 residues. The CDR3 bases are TGCGCCAGCAGCTCGGAGGCCCCCTATAATTCACCCCTCCACTTT. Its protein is CASSSEAPYNSPLHF.

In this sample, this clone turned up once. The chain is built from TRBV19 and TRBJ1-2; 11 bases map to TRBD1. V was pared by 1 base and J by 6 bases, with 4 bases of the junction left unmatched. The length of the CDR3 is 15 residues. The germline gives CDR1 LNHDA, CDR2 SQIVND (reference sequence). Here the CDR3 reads CASSIVGQGAHGYTF. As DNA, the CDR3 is TGTGCCAGTAGTATAGTAGGACAGGGGGCCCATGGCTACACCTTC.

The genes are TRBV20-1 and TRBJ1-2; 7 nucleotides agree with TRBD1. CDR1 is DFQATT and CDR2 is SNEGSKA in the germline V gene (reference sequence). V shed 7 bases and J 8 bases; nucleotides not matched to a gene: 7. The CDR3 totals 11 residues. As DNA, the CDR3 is TGCAGTGTAACAGGGGAGAAAGGCTACACCTTC. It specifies CSVTGEKGYTF.

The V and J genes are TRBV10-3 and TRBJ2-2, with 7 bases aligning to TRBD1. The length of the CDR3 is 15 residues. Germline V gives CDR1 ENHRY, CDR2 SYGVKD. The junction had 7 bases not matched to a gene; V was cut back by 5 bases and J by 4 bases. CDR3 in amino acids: CAISLDRWATGELFF. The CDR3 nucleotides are TGTGCCATCAGTCTGGACAGGTGGGCCACCGGGGAGCTGTTTTTT.

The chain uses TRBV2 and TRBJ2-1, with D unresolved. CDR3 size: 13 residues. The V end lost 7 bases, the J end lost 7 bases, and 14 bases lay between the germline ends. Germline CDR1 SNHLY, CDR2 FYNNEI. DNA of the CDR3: TGTGCCAGCAAACTTAACAGAGAAAATGAGCAGTTCTTC. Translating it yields CASKLNRENEQFF.

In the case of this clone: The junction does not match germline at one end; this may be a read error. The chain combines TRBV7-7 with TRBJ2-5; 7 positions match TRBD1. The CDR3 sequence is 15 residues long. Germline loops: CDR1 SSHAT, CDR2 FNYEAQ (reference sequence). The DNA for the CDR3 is TGTGCTAGCAGCTCGGTGGGACAGTACCAAGAGACCCAGTACTTC. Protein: CASSSVGQYQETQYF. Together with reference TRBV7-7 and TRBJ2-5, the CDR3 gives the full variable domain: GAGVSQSPRYKVTKRGQDVTLRCDPISSHATLYWYQQALGQGPEFLTYFNYEAQPDKSGLPSDRFSAERPEGSISTLTIQRTEQRDSAMYRCASSSVGQYQETQYFGPGTRLLVL.

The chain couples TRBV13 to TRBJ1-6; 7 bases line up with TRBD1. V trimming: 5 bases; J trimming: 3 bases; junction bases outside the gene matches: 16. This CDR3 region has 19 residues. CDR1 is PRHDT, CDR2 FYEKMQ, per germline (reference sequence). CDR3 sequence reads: CASSRRLQGINVYNSPLHF. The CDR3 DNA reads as TGTGCCAGCAGCCGCAGACTACAGGGGATAAATGTCTATAATTCACCCCTCCACTTT.

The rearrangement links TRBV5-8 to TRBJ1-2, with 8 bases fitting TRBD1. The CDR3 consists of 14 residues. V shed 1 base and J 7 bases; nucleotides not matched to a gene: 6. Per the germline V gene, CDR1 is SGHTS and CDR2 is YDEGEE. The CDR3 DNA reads TGTGCCAGCAGCTTGTGGCAGGGGGCGCCTGGCTACACCTTC. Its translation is CASSLWQGAPGYTF.

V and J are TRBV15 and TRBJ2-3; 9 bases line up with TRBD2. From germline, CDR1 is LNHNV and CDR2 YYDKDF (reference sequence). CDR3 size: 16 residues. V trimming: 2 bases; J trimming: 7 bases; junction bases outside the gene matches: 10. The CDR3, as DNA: TGTGCCACCAGCAGACTCCGGGGCGGGGGGGCCAATACGCAGTATTTT. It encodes CATSRLRGGGANTQYF. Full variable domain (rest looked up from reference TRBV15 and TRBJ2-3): DAMVIQNPRYQVTQFGKPVTLSCSQTLNHNVMYWYQQKSSQAPKLLFHYYDKDFNNEADTPDNFQSRRPNTSFCFLDIRSPGLGDTAMYLCATSRLRGGGANTQYFGPGTRLTVL.

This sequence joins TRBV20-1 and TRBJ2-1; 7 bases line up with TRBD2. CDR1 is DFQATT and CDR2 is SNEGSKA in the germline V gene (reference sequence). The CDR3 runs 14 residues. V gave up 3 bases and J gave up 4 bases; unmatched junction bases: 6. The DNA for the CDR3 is TGCAGTGCTAGTTCTGCTAGCGGTTACAATGAGCAGTTCTTC. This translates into CSASSASGYNEQFF.

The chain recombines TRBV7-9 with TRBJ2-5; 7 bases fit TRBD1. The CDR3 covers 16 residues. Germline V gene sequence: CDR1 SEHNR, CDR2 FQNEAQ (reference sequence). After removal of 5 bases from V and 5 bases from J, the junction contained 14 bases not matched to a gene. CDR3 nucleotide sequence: TGTGCCAGCAGCCTCCGTTCGGGTCTACAGGGGGAGACCCAGTACTTC. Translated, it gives CASSLRSGLQGETQYF.

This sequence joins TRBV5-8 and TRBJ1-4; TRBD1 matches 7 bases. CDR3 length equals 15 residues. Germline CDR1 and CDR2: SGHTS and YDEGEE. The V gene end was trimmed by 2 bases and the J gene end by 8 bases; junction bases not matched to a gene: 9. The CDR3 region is CASSFYGTAGEKLFF. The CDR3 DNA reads TGTGCCAGCAGCTTTTACGGGACAGCAGGCGAAAAACTGTTTTTT. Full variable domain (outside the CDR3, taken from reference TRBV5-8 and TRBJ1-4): EAGVTQSPTHLIKTRGQQATLRCSPISGHTSVYWYQQALGLGLQFLLWYDEGEERNRGNFPPRFSGRQFPNYSSELNVNALELEDSALYLCASSFYGTAGEKLFFGSGTQLSVL.

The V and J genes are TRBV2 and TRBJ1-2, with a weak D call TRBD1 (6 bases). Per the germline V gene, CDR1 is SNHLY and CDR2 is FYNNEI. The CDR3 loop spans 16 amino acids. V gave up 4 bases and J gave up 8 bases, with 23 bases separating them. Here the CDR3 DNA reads TGTGCCAGCAGTGGGGCTCGGCCACAGGGCCAGGTGGGCTACACCTTC. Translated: CASSGARPQGQVGYTF.

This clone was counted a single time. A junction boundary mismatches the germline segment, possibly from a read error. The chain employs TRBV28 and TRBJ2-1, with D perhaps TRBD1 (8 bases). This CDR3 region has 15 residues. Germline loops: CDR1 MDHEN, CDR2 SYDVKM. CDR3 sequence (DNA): TGTGCCATCTCTGACTTGCTGGAATTACAGGGGGGGAGGCTCTTC. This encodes CAISDLLELQGGRLF.

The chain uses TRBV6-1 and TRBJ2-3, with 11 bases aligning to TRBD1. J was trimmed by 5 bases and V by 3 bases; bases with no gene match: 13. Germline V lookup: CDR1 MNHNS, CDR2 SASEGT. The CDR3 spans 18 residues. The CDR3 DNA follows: TGTGCCAGCAGTGACCCATTCTCCGGGACAGGGGGTAGAGATACGCAGTATTTT. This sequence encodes CASSDPFSGTGGRDTQYF.

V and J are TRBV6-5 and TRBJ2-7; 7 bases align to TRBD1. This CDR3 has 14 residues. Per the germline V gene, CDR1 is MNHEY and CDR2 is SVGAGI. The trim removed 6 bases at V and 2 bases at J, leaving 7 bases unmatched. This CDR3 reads CASSRDSNTYEQYF. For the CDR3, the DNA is TGTGCCAGCAGCCGGGACAGCAATACCTACGAGCAGTACTTC.

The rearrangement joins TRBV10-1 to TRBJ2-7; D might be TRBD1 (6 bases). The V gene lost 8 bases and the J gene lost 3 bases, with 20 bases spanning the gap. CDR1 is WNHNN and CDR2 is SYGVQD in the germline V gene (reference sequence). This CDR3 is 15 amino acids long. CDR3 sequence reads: CASPNSRQGNYEQYF. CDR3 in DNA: TGCGCCAGCCCAAACTCACGGCAGGGGAACTACGAGCAGTACTTC.

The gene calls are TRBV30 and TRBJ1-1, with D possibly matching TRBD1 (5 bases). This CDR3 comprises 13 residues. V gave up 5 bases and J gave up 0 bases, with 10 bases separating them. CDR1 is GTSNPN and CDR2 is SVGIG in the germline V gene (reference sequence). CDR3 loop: CAWGADLNTEAFF. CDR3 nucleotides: TGTGCCTGGGGGGCTGACTTGAACACTGAAGCTTTCTTT.

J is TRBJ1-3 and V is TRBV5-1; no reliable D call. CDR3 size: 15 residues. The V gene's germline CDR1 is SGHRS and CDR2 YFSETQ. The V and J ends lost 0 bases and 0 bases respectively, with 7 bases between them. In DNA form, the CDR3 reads TGCGCCAGCAGCTTGGACGGACTCTCTGGAAACACCATATATTTT. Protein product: CASSLDGLSGNTIYF.

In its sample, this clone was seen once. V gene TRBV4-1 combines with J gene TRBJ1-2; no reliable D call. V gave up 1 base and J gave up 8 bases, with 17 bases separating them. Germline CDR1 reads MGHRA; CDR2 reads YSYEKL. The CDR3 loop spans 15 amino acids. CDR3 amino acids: CASSQAAGRVFGYTF. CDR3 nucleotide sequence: TGCGCCAGCAGCCAAGCGGCCGGGAGGGTTTTCGGCTACACCTTC.

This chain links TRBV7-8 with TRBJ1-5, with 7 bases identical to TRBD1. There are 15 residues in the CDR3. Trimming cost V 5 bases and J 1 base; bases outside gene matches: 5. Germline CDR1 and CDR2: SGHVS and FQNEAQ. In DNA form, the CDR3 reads TGTGCCAGCAGCCCCGACAGGGTAAGCAATCAGCCCCAGCATTTT. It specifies CASSPDRVSNQPQHF. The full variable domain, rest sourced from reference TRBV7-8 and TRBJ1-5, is GAGVSQSPRYKVAKRGQDVALRCDPISGHVSLFWYQQALGQGPEFLTYFQNEAQLDKSGLPSDRFFAERPEGSVSTLKIQRTQQEDSAVYLCASSPDRVSNQPQHFGDGTRLSIL.

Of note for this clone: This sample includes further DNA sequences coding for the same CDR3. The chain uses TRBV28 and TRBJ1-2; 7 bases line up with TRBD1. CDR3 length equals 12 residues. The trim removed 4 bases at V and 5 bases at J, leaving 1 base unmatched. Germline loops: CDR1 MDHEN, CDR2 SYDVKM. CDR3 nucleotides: TGTGCCAGCAGTTACAGGGGTTATGGCTACACCTTC. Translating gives CASSYRGYGYTF.